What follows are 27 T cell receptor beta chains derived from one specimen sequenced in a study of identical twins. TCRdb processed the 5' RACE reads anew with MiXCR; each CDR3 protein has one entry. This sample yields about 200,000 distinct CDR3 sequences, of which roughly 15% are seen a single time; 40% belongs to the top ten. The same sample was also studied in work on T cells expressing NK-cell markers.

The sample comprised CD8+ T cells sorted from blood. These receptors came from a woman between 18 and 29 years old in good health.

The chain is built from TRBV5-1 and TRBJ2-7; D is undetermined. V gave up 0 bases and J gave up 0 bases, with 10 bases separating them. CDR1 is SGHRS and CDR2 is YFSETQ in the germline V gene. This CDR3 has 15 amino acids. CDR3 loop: CASSLALGSSYEQYF. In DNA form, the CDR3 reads TGCGCCAGCAGCTTGGCCTTAGGAAGCTCCTACGAGCAGTACTTC.

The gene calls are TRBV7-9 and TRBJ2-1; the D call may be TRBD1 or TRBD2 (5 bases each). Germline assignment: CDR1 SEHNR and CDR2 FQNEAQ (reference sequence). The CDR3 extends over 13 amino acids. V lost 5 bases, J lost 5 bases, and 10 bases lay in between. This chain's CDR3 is CASSPGANNEQFF. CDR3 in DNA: TGTGCCAGCAGCCCCGGGGCTAACAATGAGCAGTTCTTC.

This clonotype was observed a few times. CDR3 coding DNA: TGCGCCAGCAGTGGTACTAGCGGGAGCTATGAGCAGTTCTTC. Its protein is CASSGTSGSYEQFF. The rearrangement joins TRBV10-2 to TRBJ2-1; the match to TRBD2 covers 11 bases. V lost 4 bases and J lost 8; bases outside the gene matches: 4. The CDR3 runs 14 residues. Per the germline V gene, CDR1 is WSHSY and CDR2 is SAAADI.

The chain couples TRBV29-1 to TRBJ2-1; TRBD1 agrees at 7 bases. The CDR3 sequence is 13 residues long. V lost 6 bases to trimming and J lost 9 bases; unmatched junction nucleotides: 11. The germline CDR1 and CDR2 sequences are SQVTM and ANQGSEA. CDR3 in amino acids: CSVTSTTGIEQFF. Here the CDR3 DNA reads TGCAGCGTAACCTCCACGACAGGGATTGAGCAGTTCTTC.

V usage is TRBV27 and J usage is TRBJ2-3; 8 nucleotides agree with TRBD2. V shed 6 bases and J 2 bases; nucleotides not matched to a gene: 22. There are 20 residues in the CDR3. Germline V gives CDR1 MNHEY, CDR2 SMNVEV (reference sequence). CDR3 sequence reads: CASSPFGRSTGSGVTDTQYF. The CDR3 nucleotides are TGTGCCAGCAGCCCGTTTGGCCGCTCAACCGGTAGCGGGGTCACAGATACGCAGTATTTT.

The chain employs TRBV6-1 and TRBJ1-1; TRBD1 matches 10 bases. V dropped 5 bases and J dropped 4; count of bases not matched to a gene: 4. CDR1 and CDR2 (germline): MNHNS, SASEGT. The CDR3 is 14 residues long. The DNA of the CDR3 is TGTGCCAGCAGTAGCGACAGGGGGCTCACTGAAGCTTTCTTT. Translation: CASSSDRGLTEAFF.

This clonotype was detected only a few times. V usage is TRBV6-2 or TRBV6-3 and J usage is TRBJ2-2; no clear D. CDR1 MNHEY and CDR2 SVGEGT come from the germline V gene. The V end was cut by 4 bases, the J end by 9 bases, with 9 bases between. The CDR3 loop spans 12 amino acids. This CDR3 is CASSFSWRELFF. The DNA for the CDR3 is TGTGCCAGCAGTTTCTCATGGCGGGAGCTGTTTTTT.

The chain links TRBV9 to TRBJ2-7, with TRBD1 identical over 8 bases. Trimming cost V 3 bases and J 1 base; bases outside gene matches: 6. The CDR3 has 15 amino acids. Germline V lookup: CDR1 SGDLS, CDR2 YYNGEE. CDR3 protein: CASSETGDWSYEQYF. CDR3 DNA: TGTGCCAGCAGCGAGACAGGGGATTGGTCCTACGAGCAGTACTTC. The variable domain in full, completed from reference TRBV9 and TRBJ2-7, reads DSGVTQTPKHLITATGQRVTLRCSPRSGDLSVYWYQQSLDQGLQFLIQYYNGEERAKGNILERFSAQQFPDLHSELNLSSLELGDSALYFCASSETGDWSYEQYFGPGTRLTVT.

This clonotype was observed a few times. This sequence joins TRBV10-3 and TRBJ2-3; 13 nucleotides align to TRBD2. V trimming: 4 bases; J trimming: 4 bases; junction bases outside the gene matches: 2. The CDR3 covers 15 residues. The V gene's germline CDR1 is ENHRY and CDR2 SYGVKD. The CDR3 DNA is TGTGCCATCAGTGGACTAGCGGGAGGCCCAGATACGCAGTATTTT. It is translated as CAISGLAGGPDTQYF.

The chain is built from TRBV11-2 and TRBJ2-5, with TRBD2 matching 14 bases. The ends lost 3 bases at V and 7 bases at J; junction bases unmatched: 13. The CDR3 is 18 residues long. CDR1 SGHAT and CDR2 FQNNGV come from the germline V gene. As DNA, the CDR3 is TGTGCCAGCAGCTTCCATTGGGGACTAGCGGGAGTCGAAGGGACCCAGTACTTC. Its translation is CASSFHWGLAGVEGTQYF.

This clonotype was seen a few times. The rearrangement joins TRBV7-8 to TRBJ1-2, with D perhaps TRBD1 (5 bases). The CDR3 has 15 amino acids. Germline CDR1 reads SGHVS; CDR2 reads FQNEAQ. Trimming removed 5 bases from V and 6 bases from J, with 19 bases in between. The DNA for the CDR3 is TGTGCCAGCAGCGTAGGGACCTATATCGGTGATGGCTACACCTTC. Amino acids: CASSVGTYIGDGYTF.

The CDR3 here is CASRVPRDRGEDTQYF. DNA for the CDR3: TGCGCCAGCAGAGTACCCCGAGACAGAGGGGAAGATACGCAGTATTTT. The rearrangement joins TRBV10-1 to TRBJ2-3, with D perhaps TRBD1 or TRBD2 (5 bases each). The CDR3 contains 16 residues. V shed 6 bases and J shed 5 bases, with 21 bases lying between them. The germline V gene encodes CDR1 WNHNN and CDR2 SYGVQD (reference sequence).

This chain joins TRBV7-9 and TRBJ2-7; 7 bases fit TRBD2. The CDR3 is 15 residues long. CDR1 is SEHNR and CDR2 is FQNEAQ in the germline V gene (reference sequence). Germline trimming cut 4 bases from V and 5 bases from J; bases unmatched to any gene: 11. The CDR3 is CASSSGEGWGNEQYF. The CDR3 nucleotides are TGTGCCAGCAGCTCTGGGGAGGGGTGGGGAAACGAGCAGTACTTC.

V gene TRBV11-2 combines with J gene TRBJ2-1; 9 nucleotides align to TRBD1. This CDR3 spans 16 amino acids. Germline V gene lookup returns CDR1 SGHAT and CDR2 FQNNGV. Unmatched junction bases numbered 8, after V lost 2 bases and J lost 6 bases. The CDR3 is CASSLSPGTGSNEQFF. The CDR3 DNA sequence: TGTGCCAGCAGCTTAAGCCCTGGGACAGGGAGCAATGAGCAGTTCTTC.

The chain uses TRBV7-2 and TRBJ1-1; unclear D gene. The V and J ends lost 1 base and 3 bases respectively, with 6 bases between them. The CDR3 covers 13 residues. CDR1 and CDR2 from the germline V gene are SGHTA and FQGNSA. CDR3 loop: CASSLEDDTEAFF. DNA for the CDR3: TGTGCCAGCAGCTTAGAGGATGACACTGAAGCTTTCTTT.

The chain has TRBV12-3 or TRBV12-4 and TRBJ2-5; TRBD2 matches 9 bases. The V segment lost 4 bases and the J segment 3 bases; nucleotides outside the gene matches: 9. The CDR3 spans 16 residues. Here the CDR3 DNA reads TGTGCCAGCAGTTGGTTCGGCGGGGGGGCCGAAGAGACCCAGTACTTC. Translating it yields CASSWFGGGAEETQYF.

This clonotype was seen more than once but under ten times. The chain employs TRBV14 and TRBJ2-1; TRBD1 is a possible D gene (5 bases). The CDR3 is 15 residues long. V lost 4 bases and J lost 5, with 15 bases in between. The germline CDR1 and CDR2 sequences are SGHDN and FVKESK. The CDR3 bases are TGTGCCAGCAGCCCGACAGCTCTCCGGCACAATGAGCAGTTCTTC. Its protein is CASSPTALRHNEQFF.

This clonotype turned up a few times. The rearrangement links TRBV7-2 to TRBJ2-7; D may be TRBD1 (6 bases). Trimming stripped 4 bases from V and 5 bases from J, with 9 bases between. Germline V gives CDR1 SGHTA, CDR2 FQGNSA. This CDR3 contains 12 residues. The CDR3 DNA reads TGTGCCAGCAGCTCACAGGGAAACGAGCAGTACTTC. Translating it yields CASSSQGNEQYF.

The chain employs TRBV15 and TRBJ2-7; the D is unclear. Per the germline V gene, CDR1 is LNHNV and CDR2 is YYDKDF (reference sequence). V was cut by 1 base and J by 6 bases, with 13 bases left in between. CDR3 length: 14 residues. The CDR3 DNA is TGTGCCACCAGCAGAGCCATAGGGATGGCCGAGCAGTACTTC. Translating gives CATSRAIGMAEQYF. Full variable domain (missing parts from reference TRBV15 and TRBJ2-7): DAMVIQNPRYQVTQFGKPVTLSCSQTLNHNVMYWYQQKSSQAPKLLFHYYDKDFNNEADTPDNFQSRRPNTSFCFLDIRSPGLGDTAMYLCATSRAIGMAEQYFGPGTRLTVT.

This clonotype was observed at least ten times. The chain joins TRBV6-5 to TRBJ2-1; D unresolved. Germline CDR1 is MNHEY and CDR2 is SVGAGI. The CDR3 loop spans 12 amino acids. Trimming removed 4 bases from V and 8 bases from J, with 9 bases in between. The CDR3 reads CASSSTGDEQFF. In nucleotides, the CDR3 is TGTGCCAGCAGTTCTACTGGGGATGAGCAGTTCTTC.

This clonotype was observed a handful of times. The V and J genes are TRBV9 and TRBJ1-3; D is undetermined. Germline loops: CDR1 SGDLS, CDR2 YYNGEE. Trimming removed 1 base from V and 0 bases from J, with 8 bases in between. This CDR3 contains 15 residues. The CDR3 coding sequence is TGTGCCAGCAGCGTAAAATGGAGCTCTGGAAACACCATATATTTT. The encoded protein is CASSVKWSSGNTIYF.

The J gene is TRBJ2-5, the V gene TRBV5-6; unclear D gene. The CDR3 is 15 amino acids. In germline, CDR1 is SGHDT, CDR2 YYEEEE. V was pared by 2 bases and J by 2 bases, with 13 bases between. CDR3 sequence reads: CASSFSSDAQETQYF. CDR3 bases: TGTGCCAGCAGCTTTAGCTCGGACGCTCAAGAGACCCAGTACTTC.

CDR3 protein: CSVEGFQREPVYNEQFF. The CDR3 DNA reads TGCAGCGTTGAAGGGTTCCAGCGGGAGCCCGTCTACAATGAGCAGTTCTTC. The chain has TRBV29-1 and TRBJ2-1; 8 bases agree with TRBD2. The J segment lost 3 bases and the V segment lost 1 base, leaving 11 bases of the junction unmatched. CDR3 size: 17 residues. Germline lookup yields CDR1 SQVTM and CDR2 ANQGSEA.

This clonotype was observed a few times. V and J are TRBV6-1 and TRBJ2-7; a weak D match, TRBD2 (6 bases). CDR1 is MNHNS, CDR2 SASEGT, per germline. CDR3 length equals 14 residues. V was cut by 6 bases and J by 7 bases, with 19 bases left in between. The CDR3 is CASRPGTGTEEQYF. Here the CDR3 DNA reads TGTGCCAGCAGGCCCGGGACGGGGACTGAGGAGCAGTACTTC.

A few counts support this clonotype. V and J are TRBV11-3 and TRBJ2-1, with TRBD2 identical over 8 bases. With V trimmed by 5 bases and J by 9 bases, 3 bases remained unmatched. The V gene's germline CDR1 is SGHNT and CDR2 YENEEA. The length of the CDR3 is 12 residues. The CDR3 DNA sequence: TGTGCCAGCAGCGGTAGCGGGACTGAGCAGTTCTTC. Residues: CASSGSGTEQFF.

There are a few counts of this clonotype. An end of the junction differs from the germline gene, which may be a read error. The CDR3 reads CSETELAGGIF. CDR3 nucleotides: TGCAGCGAGACCGAACTAGCGGGAGGAATCTTC. The chain recombines TRBV29-1 with TRBJ2-1, with 12 bases that match TRBD2. From germline, CDR1 is SQVTM and CDR2 ANQGSEA. This CDR3 spans 11 amino acids.

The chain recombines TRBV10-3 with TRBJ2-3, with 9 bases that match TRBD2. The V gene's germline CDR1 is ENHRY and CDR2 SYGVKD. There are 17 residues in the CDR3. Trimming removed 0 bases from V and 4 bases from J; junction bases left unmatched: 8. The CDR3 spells CAISESNSGRSSDTQYF. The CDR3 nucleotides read TGTGCCATCAGTGAGTCGAATAGCGGGAGATCCTCAGATACGCAGTATTTT.